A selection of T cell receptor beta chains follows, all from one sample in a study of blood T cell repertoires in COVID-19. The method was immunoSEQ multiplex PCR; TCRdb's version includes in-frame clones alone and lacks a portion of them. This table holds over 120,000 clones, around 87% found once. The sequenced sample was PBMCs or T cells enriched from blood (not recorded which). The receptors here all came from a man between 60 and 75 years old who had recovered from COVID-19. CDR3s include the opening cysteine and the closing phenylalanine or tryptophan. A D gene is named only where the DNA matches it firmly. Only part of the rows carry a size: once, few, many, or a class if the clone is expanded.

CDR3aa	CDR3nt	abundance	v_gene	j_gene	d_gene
CSALQGYEQYF	TGCAGTGCTTTACAGGGCTACGAGCAGTACTTC	.	TRBV20-1	TRBJ2-7	.
CASSLWVGGRQFF	TGTGCCAGCAGCTTATGGGTAGGAGGGCGGCAGTTCTTC	.	TRBV5-4	TRBJ2-1	.
CASSLGSEDRLQETQYF	TGTGCCAGCAGCTTAGGGTCAGAGGACAGACTACAAGAGACCCAGTACTTC	once	TRBV7-9	TRBJ2-5	.
CASSPPAGVYGYTF	TGTGCCAGCAGTCCCCCTGCCGGGGTCTATGGCTACACCTTC	.	TRBV2	TRBJ1-2	.
CASSLGDYGYTF	TGTGCCAGCAGCCTTGGAGACTACGGCTACACCTTC	.	TRBV3-1/TRBV3-2	TRBJ1-2	.
CASSLGQRTVDNEQFF	TGTGCCAGCAGCCTGGGACAGCGAACAGTGGACAATGAGCAGTTCTTC	.	TRBV7-9	TRBJ2-1	TRBD1
CSVDRGGGTEAFF	TGCAGCGTAGACAGGGGTGGAGGAACTGAAGCTTTCTTT	.	TRBV29-1	TRBJ1-1	TRBD1
CASTPSGWTEQFF	TGTGCCAGTACCCCCTCAGGCTGGACAGAGCAGTTCTTC	.	TRBV19	TRBJ2-1	.
CASSLGRQGYSETQYF	TGTGCCAGCAGCTTGGGTCGGCAGGGGTATTCAGAGACCCAGTACTTC	.	TRBV5-6	TRBJ2-5	.
CASSPRGAGGETQYF	TGTGCCAGCAGCCCCCGCGGTGCGGGGGGTGAGACCCAGTACTTC	once	TRBV11-2	TRBJ2-5	TRBD2
CASSHQRTSGGAMAKNIQYF	TGCGCCAGCAGCCACCAACGGACTAGCGGGGGGGCCATGGCCAAAAACATTCAGTACTTC	.	TRBV4-1	TRBJ2-4	TRBD2